This entry describes one TCR beta chain. The record originates from a study of blood T cell repertoires in COVID-19. About the study: Samples came from the United States, Italy and Spain, spanning acute and convalescent COVID-19.

The repertoire was sequenced with immunoSEQ multiplex PCR; TCRdb's copy has only in-frame clones and lacks some. The sample lists 230,000 or so clones; around 84% were seen once. The germline V gene encodes CDR1 MGHRA and CDR2 YSYEKL. V shed 1 base and J shed 6 bases, with 7 bases lying between them. This CDR3 has 13 residues. This TCR was sampled from a man aged 35 to 55 who had recovered from COVID-19. V and J are TRBV4-1 and TRBJ1-5; D remains unclear. Material: peripheral blood. CDR3 DNA: TGCGCCAGCAGCCAAGCGGGTTTTCAGCCCCAGCATTTT. Translated, it gives CASSQAGFQPQHF.